The sequence of this TCR beta chain was determined in a study of naive and memory T cell subsets. CDR3 length equals 15 residues. Germline assignment: CDR1 SGDLS and CDR2 YYNGEE. Between the trimmed V and J ends, which lost 3 bases and 3 bases, there was a span of 14 bases. Whole-study results and caveats: A few larger clonotypes appeared in naive repertoires, especially CD8, possibly memory cells re-expressing CD45RA. Findings for naive and memory subsets could not be checked against ground truth.

The beta constant-region primer was an equimolar mix of two oligonucleotides covering TRBC1 and TRBC2. Nested alpha and beta constant-region primers with the SP2 primer drove four PCR rounds on ligated cDNA. TCRdb recomputed calls from the UMI-ligation and nested PCR reads with MiXCR, one row per CDR3 protein. The data contain over 130,000 distinct CDR3 sequences, 15% to 25% of them singletons. In regard to this clonotype: Its cognate antigen is unknown.

CD8 T cells were positively selected from what remained after CD4 positive selection. The specimen sequenced was naive CD8+ T cells from blood. The genes are TRBV9 and TRBJ2-3, with D tentatively TRBD1 or TRBD2 (5 bases each). The source is a human donor in good health. The CDR3: CASSARGWATDTQYF. In nucleotides, the CDR3 is TGTGCCAGCAGCGCGAGGGGATGGGCGACAGATACGCAGTATTTT.